These T cell receptor beta chains were read from a single sample in a study of blood T cell repertoires in COVID-19. Here immunoSEQ multiplex PCR was the method, and the copy in TCRdb shows in-frame clones only, minus some. The repertoire holds 200,000 to 300,000 clones, about 87% seen once, with roughly 1.6% in the top ten. The specimen was peripheral blood. These receptors originate from a middle-aged woman who had recovered from COVID-19. CDR3s include the opening cysteine and the closing phenylalanine or tryptophan. Each record gives: J gene, D gene, V gene, clone size, CDR3 length, CDR3 DNA, CDR3 protein. A D gene is named only where the DNA matches it firmly. The size of a clone is reported for some rows only, either as once, few or many, or as a class for expanded clones.

TRBJ2-1 | TRBD2 | TRBV18 | once | 15 | TGTGCCAGCTCACCGACAGCGGGGGGGTACAATGAGCAGTTCTTC | CASSPTAGGYNEQFF
TRBJ1-4 | NA | TRBV19 | NA | 15 | TGTGCCAGTAGTATGGGCCCGGGGGGTAATGAAAAACTGTTTTTT | CASSMGPGGNEKLFF
TRBJ2-2 | TRBD2 | TRBV7-8 | NA | 16 | TGTGCCAGCAGCTCGACTAGCGGGGGTGGCACCGGGGAGCTGTTTTTT | CASSSTSGGGTGELFF
TRBJ1-1 | NA | TRBV11-2 | NA | 12 | TGTGCCAGCAGCTTAGGCCGGGCTGAAGCTTTCTTT | CASSLGRAEAFF
TRBJ1-5 | NA | TRBV19 | NA | 13 | TGTGCCAGTAGGCCGGTCGGGTATGGGCCCCAGCATTTT | CASRPVGYGPQHF
TRBJ1-2 | TRBD1 | TRBV9 | NA | 14 | TGTGCCAGCAGCGCCCCAGGGGGTTGGTCTGGCTACACCTTC | CASSAPGGWSGYTF
TRBJ2-7 | NA | TRBV27 | NA | 15 | TGTGCCAGCAGTTCACAGAAAGGGACACCCTACGAGCAGTACTTC | CASSSQKGTPYEQYF
TRBJ2-3 | TRBD2 | TRBV11-2 | once | 15 | TGTGCCAGCAGCTTAGAGCGGGGAGGGACAGATACGCAGTATTTT | CASSLERGGTDTQYF
TRBJ2-2 | TRBD2 | TRBV5-1 | NA | 16 | TGCGCCAGCAGTCTTCGGGGGACTAGCAACACCGGGGAGCTGTTTTTT | CASSLRGTSNTGELFF
TRBJ1-2 | TRBD1 | TRBV5-6 | NA | 12 | TGTGCCAGCAGCCCTGGACAGGGTCGGTACACCTTC | CASSPGQGRYTF